Each of the 10 T cell receptor beta chains below was sequenced from the same sample in a study of cytomegalovirus exposure and HLA in healthy donors. The PCR employed 60 Vbeta primers together with 13 Jbeta primers. Clones were read by immunoSEQ multiplex PCR, and TCRdb kept only the in-frame ones, dropping some. The table records 190,000 or so clones, 80% of them present only once. The sequencing sample was made of PBMCs. The receptors shown here come from a boy between 10 and 17 years old in good health and CMV-seronegative.

The rearrangement joins TRBV9 to TRBJ1-4; 8 nucleotides align to TRBD1. V lost 3 bases and J lost 8; bases outside the gene matches: 9. Per germline, CDR1 SGDLS and CDR2 YYNGEE. The CDR3 length is 15 residues. In nucleotides, the CDR3 is TGTGCCAGCAGCGGACTAACAGGGGGTGGGGAAAAACTGTTTTTT. This sequence encodes CASSGLTGGGEKLFF.

The rearrangement joins TRBV2 to TRBJ2-1; the D gene is possibly TRBD1 (6 bases). Germline CDR1 SNHLY, CDR2 FYNNEI. This CDR3 spans 14 amino acids. V lost 6 bases and J 7 bases, leaving 16 bases between the germline ends. The CDR3 loop is CASRPLLGGNEQFF. Written as DNA, the CDR3 is TGTGCCAGCAGGCCCCTCCTAGGGGGTAATGAGCAGTTCTTC.

The chain recombines TRBV12-5 with TRBJ2-1; 9 bases align to TRBD1. V trimming: 2 bases; J trimming: 9 bases; junction bases outside the gene matches: 14. Germline V lookup: CDR1 LGHNT, CDR2 FRNRAP. The CDR3 loop spans 17 amino acids. CDR3 sequence (DNA): TGTGCTAGTGGTTTGACCCGGGACAGGGAACGCCTCGGTGAGCAGTTCTTC. Residues: CASGLTRDRERLGEQFF.

This clone was recorded only once. The J gene is TRBJ1-1, the V gene TRBV5-4; 7 nucleotides agree with TRBD1. Germline lookup yields CDR1 SGHNT and CDR2 YYREEE (reference sequence). The CDR3 length is 14 residues. V shed 5 bases and J 2 bases; nucleotides not matched to a gene: 6. The CDR3 protein is CASRYRGGNTEAFF. The CDR3 DNA reads TGTGCCAGCAGGTACAGGGGAGGAAACACTGAAGCTTTCTTT.

This clone showed up just once. The J gene is TRBJ2-7, the V gene TRBV5-6; D is perhaps TRBD2 (7 bases). Germline V CDR1 and CDR2: SGHDT, YYEEEE. Deletions cut 4 bases from V and 6 bases from J, with 20 bases between. The CDR3 totals 15 residues. This CDR3 is CASSLGPGEGREQYF. CDR3 in DNA: TGTGCCAGCAGCCTGGGACCAGGGGAGGGCCGCGAGCAGTACTTC.

As to this clone: Other DNA variants within this sample encode the same CDR3. The chain couples TRBV9 to TRBJ2-7; D is perhaps TRBD2 (6 bases). The CDR3 runs 13 residues. Looked up from germline, CDR1 is SGDLS and CDR2 is YYNGEE. V lost 2 bases, J lost 2 bases, and 8 bases lay in between. As DNA, the CDR3 is TGTGCCAGCAGCGTGGGCGGGACCTACGAGCAGTACTTC. The encoded protein is CASSVGGTYEQYF. The whole variable domain, remainder taken from reference TRBV9 and TRBJ2-7, is DSGVTQTPKHLITATGQRVTLRCSPRSGDLSVYWYQQSLDQGLQFLIQYYNGEERAKGNILERFSAQQFPDLHSELNLSSLELGDSALYFCASSVGGTYEQYFGPGTRLTVT.

V gene TRBV9 combines with J gene TRBJ1-1; 7 nucleotides match TRBD1. J was trimmed by 5 bases and V by 4 bases; bases with no gene match: 8. The V gene's germline CDR1 is SGDLS and CDR2 YYNGEE. The CDR3 consists of 14 residues. The CDR3 spells CASSMTGYETEAFF. CDR3 in DNA: TGTGCCAGCAGCATGACAGGGTATGAGACTGAAGCTTTCTTT.

The chain links TRBV7-3 to TRBJ2-3; TRBD2 matches at 8 bases. The CDR3 is 15 residues long. Germline-derived CDR1 and CDR2 are SGHTA and FQGTGA. V lost 5 bases, J lost 3 bases, and 7 bases stayed unmatched. The CDR3 loop is CASSLSGISTDTQYF. The CDR3 bases are TGTGCCAGCAGCCTTAGCGGGATCTCGACAGATACGCAGTATTTT.

The rearrangement uses TRBV30 and TRBJ1-5; D is possibly TRBD1 (5 bases). The length of the CDR3 is 13 residues. Germline values: CDR1 GTSNPN, CDR2 SVGIG (reference sequence). Trimming removed 5 bases at V and 6 bases at J, with 14 bases between. The CDR3 DNA reads as TGTGCCTGGGAGGGAGGGGTCGGTCAGCCCCAGCATTTT. Its translation: CAWEGGVGQPQHF.

This rearrangement joins TRBV5-1 to TRBJ2-3; D gene uncertain. V gave up 0 bases and J gave up 12 bases, with 8 bases separating them. The CDR3 contains 11 residues. Looked up from germline, CDR1 is SGHRS and CDR2 is YFSETQ. CDR3 sequence: CASSLGVTQYF. CDR3 in DNA: TGCGCCAGCAGCTTGGGTGTGACTCAGTATTTT.